The source of this T cell receptor (beta chain) is a study of early T cells in non-severe SARS-CoV-2 infection. This clonotype was picked up many times. Germline V lookup: CDR1 SGHTA, CDR2 FQGNSA. There are 12 residues in the CDR3. V shed 8 bases and J shed 7 bases, with 14 bases lying between them. TCRdb ran MiXCR on the 5' RACE reads and lists one entry per CDR3 protein. In the table there are 25,000 to 35,000 distinct CDR3 sequences, approximately 6% of which are singletons. The receptor comes from an adult who was a healthcare worker with PCR-confirmed SARS-CoV-2 infection or an uninfected control (not recorded which). The sequencing input was whole blood. The chain uses TRBV7-2 and TRBJ2-5, with D possibly being TRBD1 or TRBD2 (5 bases each). CDR3 sequence (DNA): TGTGCCAGCGCCAGGGAGCCAGGGACCCAGTACTTC. Protein sequence: CASAREPGTQYF.